Listed below are T cell receptor beta chains from one sample, sequenced in a study of shared clonotypes between healthy human individuals. TCRdb's table, derived via immunoSEQ multiplex PCR, lists solely in-frame clones and lacks some. The sample lists hundreds of thousands of clones, approximately 79% occurring once. Sequencing used memory CD4+ T cells sorted from blood. These receptors all come from a young woman in good health. Each CDR3 is given with its conserved first and last residue. D genes are given only for firm matches. The listing skips clone size in some rows; elsewhere it reads once, few, many or a size class.

d_gene	abundance	v_gene	j_gene	CDR3nt	CDR3aa
.	.	TRBV19	TRBJ1-2	TGTGCCAGTAGTAACCCGGGACGGCTCCTATATGGCTACACCTTC	CASSNPGRLLYGYTF
TRBD2	.	TRBV11-2	TRBJ2-5	TGTGCCACCTCCGGGACTAGCGGCCAAGAGACCCAGTACTTC	CATSGTSGQETQYF
.	few	TRBV18	TRBJ2-3	TGTGCCAGCTCACCACCCCAAATGGATACGCAGTATTTT	CASSPPQMDTQYF
TRBD2	.	TRBV6-1	TRBJ2-1	TGTGCCAGCAGTGATTCGGACGGGCGGGAGGGGTACAATGAGCAGTTCTTC	CASSDSDGREGYNEQFF
TRBD1	once	TRBV2	TRBJ2-3	TGTGCCAGCAATCAAGCTGGAACAGGGGCAGATACGCAGTATTTT	CASNQAGTGADTQYF
.	once	TRBV5-1	TRBJ2-1	TGCGCCAGCAGCTTTTCCGTCAGCTCCTACAATGAGCAGTTCTTC	CASSFSVSSYNEQFF
.	.	TRBV11-2	TRBJ2-1	TGTGCCAGCAGCTTGGTAGCGGAGCCCTACAATGAGCAGTTCTTC	CASSLVAEPYNEQFF
.	.	TRBV2	TRBJ2-7	TGTGCCAGCCAATTGGGACCGATCTACGAGCAGTACTTC	CASQLGPIYEQYF
TRBD2	few	TRBV19	TRBJ2-1	TGTGCCAGTAGTACCGGGACTAGCGGGAGGGCCCCTCATGAGCAGTTCTTC	CASSTGTSGRAPHEQFF
.	.	TRBV25-1	TRBJ2-3	TGTGCCAGCGGGAGAACCCTCACAGATACGCAGTATTTT	CASGRTLTDTQYF
TRBD1	.	TRBV2	TRBJ2-1	TGTGCCAGCCTAGAGGGACAGATATACAATGAGCAGTTCTTC	CASLEGQIYNEQFF
TRBD1	.	TRBV27	TRBJ1-4	TGTGCCAGCACCAAGACAGGGGGAGAAAAACTGTTTTTT	CASTKTGGEKLFF
.	.	TRBV7-2	TRBJ1-5	TGTGCCAGCAGCTCAGCGGGCCTCAGTTATCAGCCCCAGCATTTT	CASSSAGLSYQPQHF
TRBD2	.	TRBV7-3	TRBJ2-1	TGTGCCAGCAGCCCTAGCCGGGGGGACTACAATGAGCAGTTCTTC	CASSPSRGDYNEQFF
.	few	TRBV7-2	TRBJ2-2	TGTGCCAGCAGCAGACGTTGGACTGTCGGCACCGGGGAGCTGTTTTTT	CASSRRWTVGTGELFF
.	.	TRBV30	TRBJ2-7	TGTGCCTGGCGCATTAACGGGCCCTACGAGCAGTACTTC	CAWRINGPYEQYF
.	few	TRBV18	TRBJ2-7	TGTGCCAGCTCACCAGACTACGAGCAGTACTTC	CASSPDYEQYF
.	.	TRBV18	TRBJ1-4	TGTGCCAGCTCACCAAGAGAGGTCGGCGCAACTAATGAAAAACTGTTTTTT	CASSPREVGATNEKLFF
TRBD1	.	TRBV5-1	TRBJ2-3	TGCGCCAGCAGCTCGGGGACAGGGACAGATACGCAGTATTTT	CASSSGTGTDTQYF
TRBD1	.	TRBV6-1	TRBJ1-1	TGTGCCAGCAGTGATGGGACAGGGCTGAACACTGAAGCTTTCTTT	CASSDGTGLNTEAFF
TRBD2	.	TRBV28	TRBJ2-1	TGTGCCAGCAGTTTAAGACTAGCGGGCTATAATGAGCAGTTCTTC	CASSLRLAGYNEQFF
.	.	TRBV6-6	TRBJ2-2	TGTGCCAGCAGTTACTCCGGCCAGGGCAACACCGGGGAGCTGTTTTTT	CASSYSGQGNTGELFF
TRBD2	.	TRBV19	TRBJ2-1	TGTGCCAGTGATAGCGGGTTTTACAATGAGCAGTTCTTC	CASDSGFYNEQFF
.	.	TRBV7-9	TRBJ1-4	TGTGCCAGCAGCGGTGACGCTCTGGGGGCAAAACTGTTTTTT	CASSGDALGAKLFF
TRBD2	.	TRBV5-1	TRBJ2-7	TGCGCCAGCAGCCCGCTGACTAGCGGGAGATTCTACGAGCAGTACTTC	CASSPLTSGRFYEQYF
TRBD2	.	TRBV6-6	TRBJ2-2	TGTGCCAGCACCGATCCGGGGGGGCTAAACACCGGGGAGCTGTTTTTT	CASTDPGGLNTGELFF
.	once	TRBV11-1	TRBJ2-6	TGTGCCAGCAGCATGACGTCCTCTGGGGCCAACGTCCTGACTTTC	CASSMTSSGANVLTF
.	.	TRBV6-5	TRBJ2-5	TGTGCCAGCAGTTTCGCGGACTATACGGAGACCCAGTACTTC	CASSFADYTETQYF
.	.	TRBV18	TRBJ1-2	TGTGCCAGCTCTCCCCGCGAGGGTCCGGTTCCGGGGGGCTACACCTTC	CASSPREGPVPGGYTF
.	.	TRBV28	TRBJ1-1	TGTGCCAGCAGTTTATACCCCTCGGGGGGGGATGCTGAAGCTTTCTTT	CASSLYPSGGDAEAFF
.	.	TRBV28	TRBJ1-5	TGTGCCAGCAGTATTCAGGGGTTCGGCAATCAGCCCCAGCATTTT	CASSIQGFGNQPQHF
TRBD2	.	TRBV19	TRBJ2-1	TGTGCCAGTAGTATTGGAGTGACTAGCGGCTACAATGAGCAGTTCTTC	CASSIGVTSGYNEQFF
.	.	TRBV19	TRBJ1-1	TGTGCCAGTAGTCCCCTGGAGAGGACTGAAGCTTTCTTT	CASSPLERTEAFF
TRBD1	.	TRBV2	TRBJ2-1	TGTGCCAGCAGAGCCGGGACAGGGTACAATGAGCAGTTCTTC	CASRAGTGYNEQFF
.	.	TRBV27	TRBJ1-2	TGTGCCAGCAGTTTAGGACCTCTGACAGGTTTCTATGGCTACACCTTC	CASSLGPLTGFYGYTF
.	.	TRBV5-1	TRBJ2-7	TGCGCCAGCAGCACCGGGGACCGGCGGGGCGACGAGCAGTACTTC	CASSTGDRRGDEQYF
.	.	TRBV11-1	TRBJ2-7	TGTGCCAGCAGCTTAGGATGGGACAATCTCCTCTACGAGCAGTACTTC	CASSLGWDNLLYEQYF
TRBD2	many	TRBV29-1	TRBJ2-1	TGCAGCGCTAGCGGACACTACAATGAGCAGTTCTTC	CSASGHYNEQFF
TRBD1	.	TRBV28	TRBJ2-3	TGTGCCAGCAGGCCTTGGGACAGGAGTTTGGGTACGCAGTATTTT	CASRPWDRSLGTQYF
.	few	TRBV6-6	TRBJ1-1	TGTGCCAGCAGCCCCACCGGCAGGCCGAACACTGAAGCTTTCTTT	CASSPTGRPNTEAFF
.	few	TRBV5-4	TRBJ2-5	TGTGCCAGCAGCTTTGGAAGAGCAAGAGGGGGACAAGAGACCCAGTACTTC	CASSFGRARGGQETQYF
TRBD2	many	TRBV7-2	TRBJ2-1	TGTGCCAGCAGCTTAGCCTTGGTAGCGGGAGGGCCGGGTAATGAGCAGTTCTTC	CASSLALVAGGPGNEQFF
.	.	TRBV20-1	TRBJ1-2	TGCAGTATCGACTATGGCTACACCTTC	CSIDYGYTF